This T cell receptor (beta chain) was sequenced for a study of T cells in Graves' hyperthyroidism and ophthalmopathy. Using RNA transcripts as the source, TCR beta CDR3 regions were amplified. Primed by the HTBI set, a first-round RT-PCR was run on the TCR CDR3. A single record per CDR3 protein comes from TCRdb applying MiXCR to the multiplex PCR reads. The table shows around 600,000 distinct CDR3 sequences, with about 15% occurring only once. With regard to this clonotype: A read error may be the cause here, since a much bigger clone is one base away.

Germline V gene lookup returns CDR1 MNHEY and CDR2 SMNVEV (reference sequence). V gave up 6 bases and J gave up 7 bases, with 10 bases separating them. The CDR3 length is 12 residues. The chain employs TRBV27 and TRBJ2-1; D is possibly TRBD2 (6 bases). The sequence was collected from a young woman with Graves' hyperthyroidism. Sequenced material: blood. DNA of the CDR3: TGTGCCAGCAGGAGCGCGGGGAATGAGCAGTTCTTC. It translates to CASRSAGNEQFF.